This T cell receptor beta chain was observed in a study of blood T cell repertoires in COVID-19. Study background: T cells, B-cell-depleted T cells, or PBMCs provided the cDNA or gDNA that served as material.

Original handling: Using reference gene primer amplification, nucleated cell counts were estimated. The method was immunoSEQ multiplex PCR; TCRdb's version includes in-frame clones alone and lacks a portion of them. V, J and clone size reflect that table, while D and trimming were determined from the DNA. This table holds around 230,000 clones, around 85% found once. The sample taken for sequencing was peripheral blood. This sequence was found in a woman older than 75 with acute or convalescent COVID-19.

The CDR3 sequence: CASSQDLSSGGSEQFF. DNA for the CDR3: TGTGCCAGCAGCCAAGATCTGTCTAGCGGGGGGTCTGAGCAGTTCTTC. This sequence joins TRBV3-1 (or the pseudogene TRBV3-2) and TRBJ2-1; 11 bases align to TRBD2. CDR3 length equals 16 residues. Trimming at V came to 0 bases and at J to 9 bases, leaving 7 bases not matched to a gene. The germline CDR1 and CDR2 sequences are LGHDT and YNNKEL (reference sequence).